The 9 T cell receptor beta chains in this list originate from one sample, sequenced in a study of PD-1 blockade in classical Hodgkin lymphoma. All patients relapsed after autologous stem cell transplantation, and brentuximab vedotin exposure varied. Clones were sequenced by immunoSEQ multiplex PCR, and TCRdb holds only the in-frame ones, with some missing. Of some 40,000 clones listed, roughly three quarters are singletons. The source material was peripheral blood mononuclear cells (PBMCs), sampled before the second cycle of nivolumab. Receptors were obtained from a human donor with classical Hodgkin lymphoma.

This clone was seen a few times. The rearrangement links TRBV21-1 to TRBJ1-6; TRBD1 was called by the table and not checked on the DNA. TRBV21-1 is a pseudogene. This CDR3 has 12 amino acids. CDR3 protein: CASSKMTYPLHF. Written as DNA, the CDR3 is TGTGCCAGCAGCAAAATGACATATCCCCTCCACTTT.

This clone is a singleton in its sample. CDR3 in DNA: TGTGCCAGCACCTGGGGACCTAACACTGAAGCTTTCTTT. Translated, it gives CASTWGPNTEAFF. The chain links TRBV2 to TRBJ1-1; D may be TRBD1 (5 bases). CDR1 is SNHLY and CDR2 is FYNNEI in the germline V gene. Trimming took off 7 bases at V and 2 bases at J, with 11 bases between the two ends. CDR3 length: 13 residues. The full variable domain, completed using reference TRBV2 and TRBJ1-1, is EPEVTQTPSHQVTQMGQEVILRCVPISNHLYFYWYRQILGQKVEFLVSFYNNEISEKSEIFDDQFSVERPDGSNFTLKIRSTKLEDSAMYFCASTWGPNTEAFFGQGTRLTVV.

The V and J genes are TRBV6-1 and TRBJ2-2; D call uncertain. The CDR3 consists of 18 residues. Germline lookup yields CDR1 MNHNS and CDR2 SASEGT. Deletions cut 2 bases from V and 0 bases from J, with 16 bases between. CDR3 nucleotide sequence: TGTGCCAGCAGTGAATTCTACGCCGGAGCATCGAACACCGGGGAGCTGTTTTTT. It specifies CASSEFYAGASNTGELFF.

The chain is built from TRBV18 and TRBJ1-1; no firm D call. Trimming left V 6 bases short and J 0 bases short, with 14 bases between. From germline, CDR1 is KGHSH and CDR2 LQKENI. The CDR3 is 15 residues long. The CDR3: CASSLNTGVNTEAFF. The CDR3 nucleotides read TGTGCCAGCTCCCTCAATACTGGGGTGAACACTGAAGCTTTCTTT.

This clone is deemed medium-sized. This chain connects TRBV13 to TRBJ1-2; the D is unclear. Trimming took off 1 base at V and 4 bases at J, with 13 bases between the two ends. The CDR3 spans 15 residues. The V gene's germline CDR1 is PRHDT and CDR2 FYEKMQ (reference sequence). CDR3 nucleotides: TGTGCCAGCAGCTTAGCAGGAGGATTACTCTATGGCTACACCTTC. Translation: CASSLAGGLLYGYTF.

The chain has TRBV4-1 and TRBJ1-3; D gene uncertain. The CDR3 runs to 13 residues. V lost 0 bases and J 8 bases, leaving 8 bases between the germline ends. Germline CDR1 and CDR2: MGHRA and YSYEKL. CDR3 coding DNA: TGCGCCAGCAGCCAAGATCCCGGGGACACCATATATTTT. It codes for CASSQDPGDTIYF.

This chain joins TRBV6-6 and TRBJ1-1; D ambiguous. Germline V lookup: CDR1 MNHNY, CDR2 SVGAGI (reference sequence). This CDR3 has 13 residues. V lost 2 bases, J lost 4 bases, and 8 bases lay in between. CDR3 residues: CASSYGGLTEAFF. The CDR3 DNA sequence: TGTGCCAGCAGTTACGGTGGCCTCACTGAAGCTTTCTTT.

The chain links TRBV4-2 to TRBJ2-3; D remains unclear. CDR3 length: 16 amino acids. V was trimmed by 0 bases and J by 0 bases, leaving 10 bases between them. The germline V gene encodes CDR1 LGHNA and CDR2 YNFKEQ. CDR3 region: CASSQDPAGSTDTQYF. In nucleotides, the CDR3 is TGTGCCAGCAGCCAAGATCCGGCAGGAAGCACAGATACGCAGTATTTT.

V and J are TRBV28 and TRBJ1-2; no clear D. The germline CDR1 and CDR2 sequences are MDHEN and SYDVKM. This CDR3 is 15 amino acids long. Trimming left V 5 bases short and J 4 bases short, with 17 bases between. The CDR3 bases are TGTGCCAGCAGTCCAGCAATGAGTCAGACCTATGGCTACACCTTC. Translated, it gives CASSPAMSQTYGYTF.